This TCR beta chain was obtained from a study of cytotoxic CD8 clonotypes in ibrutinib-treated CLL. Produced via immunoSEQ multiplex PCR; TCRdb's table is partial and in-frame only. The table includes 150,000 or so clones, about 72% detected once. This CDR3 is 12 amino acids long. Germline-derived CDR1 and CDR2 are MNHNS and SASEGT. V lost 6 bases to trimming and J lost 3 bases; unmatched junction nucleotides: 2. The V and J genes are TRBV6-1 and TRBJ2-7; 7 bases map to TRBD1. The origin of this receptor is a human donor with chronic lymphocytic leukemia. The sequenced sample was PBMCs, obtained after 12 months of ibrutinib treatment. CDR3 in DNA: TGTGCCAGCAGCCGGGACAGCTACGAGCAGTACTTC. As protein: CASSRDSYEQYF.